The rows below give T cell receptor beta chains drawn from one sample of a study of response to subunit inactivated influenza vaccine. TCRdb passed the RT-PCR reads through MiXCR, listing each CDR3 protein once. The sample holds about 540,000 distinct CDR3 sequences; under 30% are singletons and the top ten take 2.5% to 3%. Separately, the same data were catalogued under a study of T cells expressing NK-cell markers.

The sequencing here drew on CD4+ T cells sorted from PBMCs, taken about 13 days after vaccination. These receptors originate from a man aged 45 to 65 who received an inactivated influenza vaccine. The CDR3 runs from the conserved cysteine through the conserved F or W. The D gene is left open where the match is weak. Size is stated for part of the rows, as once, few or many counts, or as a class when the clone is expanded.

v_gene	d_gene	len	j_gene	abundance	CDR3aa	CDR3nt
TRBV20-1	TRBD1	15	TRBJ2-7	.	CSARGLGQGLYEQYF	TGCAGTGCTAGGGGACTTGGACAGGGGCTCTACGAGCAGTACTTC
TRBV28	.	17	TRBJ2-7	few	CASTPPRFTGADYEQYF	TGTGCCAGCACCCCCCCACGATTCACGGGAGCTGACTACGAGCAGTACTTC
TRBV5-6	.	16	TRBJ2-1	few	CASSLSGGGPPGEQFF	TGTGCCAGCAGCTTGTCTGGCGGCGGACCGCCGGGTGAGCAGTTCTTC
TRBV6-5	TRBD2	17	TRBJ2-1	few	CASSSRLAGAMYNEQFF	TGTGCCAGCAGTTCCAGACTAGCGGGAGCAATGTACAATGAGCAGTTCTTC
TRBV15	.	15	TRBJ2-4	.	CATSRGRELGNIQYF	TGTGCCACCAGCAGAGGTCGGGAACTGGGAAACATTCAGTACTTC
TRBV6-5	.	14	TRBJ2-7	.	CASSYSPSSYEQYF	TGTGCCAGCAGTTACTCACCGTCCTCCTACGAGCAGTACTTC
TRBV6-5	.	18	TRBJ2-3	many	CASSSLWSRRTSTDTQYF	TGTGCCAGCAGTTCATTGTGGAGTCGGCGCACTAGCACAGATACGCAGTATTTT
TRBV2	.	12	TRBJ2-7	.	CASSGTFYEQYF	TGTGCCAGCAGTGGGACGTTCTACGAGCAGTACTTC
TRBV12-3/TRBV12-4	TRBD2	16	TRBJ2-1	few	CASRPTGTSGNNEQFF	TGTGCCAGCAGGCCAACCGGGACTAGCGGAAACAATGAGCAGTTCTTC
TRBV4-2	.	12	TRBJ1-1	.	CASSQDLGEAFF	TGTGCCAGCAGCCAAGATTTGGGAGAAGCTTTCTTT
TRBV3-1	TRBD2	15	TRBJ2-2	.	CASNSGGRITGELFF	TGTGCCAGCAACTCGGGGGGGCGGATCACCGGGGAGCTGTTTTTT
TRBV10-3	TRBD1	15	TRBJ1-4	few	CATGQGLATNEKLFF	TGTGCCACTGGACAGGGGTTAGCAACTAATGAAAAACTGTTTTTT
TRBV12-3/TRBV12-4	TRBD1	16	TRBJ1-1	few	CASSSLTGGINTEAFF	TGTGCCAGCAGTTCTTTGACAGGGGGCATTAACACTGAAGCTTTCTTT
TRBV10-2	TRBD2	16	TRBJ2-5	once	CASMGTSGAGGETQYF	TGCGCCAGCATGGGGACTAGCGGGGCTGGTGGAGAGACCCAGTACTTC
TRBV24-1	.	15	TRBJ2-4	.	CATSDRGQGGSIQYF	TGTGCCACCAGTGACAGGGGTCAGGGCGGAAGCATTCAGTACTTC
TRBV4-1	.	16	TRBJ2-1	few	CASSQGGGVGYNEQFF	TGCGCCAGCAGCCAAGGAGGCGGGGTGGGCTACAATGAGCAGTTCTTC
TRBV5-1	TRBD1	15	TRBJ2-7	few	CASSPKWDRVDEQYF	TGCGCCAGCAGCCCTAAGTGGGACAGGGTCGACGAGCAGTACTTC
TRBV10-3	.	14	TRBJ2-7	few	CAISESRIHYEQYF	TGTGCCATCAGTGAGTCAAGGATTCACTACGAGCAGTACTTC